This passage covers 24 T cell receptor beta chains from one sample sequenced in a study of blood T cell repertoires in COVID-19. TCRdb's copy holds only in-frame clones and misses some; the assay was immunoSEQ multiplex PCR. Among about 160,000 clones, roughly nine tenths were seen once, and the ten largest hold roughly 4%. The sequenced sample consisted of peripheral blood. The receptor source for this set is a woman between 65 and 79 years old with acute or convalescent COVID-19.

This chain uses TRBV5-8 with TRBJ1-6; 9 positions agree with TRBD1. V was pared by 3 bases and J by 8 bases, with 6 bases of the junction left unmatched. The CDR3 contains 15 residues. Germline values: CDR1 SGHTS, CDR2 YDEGEE. CDR3 sequence (DNA): TGTGCCAGCAGCTCACAGGGACAGGGATATTCACCCCTCCACTTT. Translated: CASSSQGQGYSPLHF. The whole variable domain, remainder taken from reference TRBV5-8 and TRBJ1-6, is EAGVTQSPTHLIKTRGQQATLRCSPISGHTSVYWYQQALGLGLQFLLWYDEGEERNRGNFPPRFSGRQFPNYSSELNVNALELEDSALYLCASSSQGQGYSPLHFGNGTRLTVT.

The rearrangement links TRBV30 to TRBJ1-1, with 9 nucleotides matching TRBD1. The V gene's germline CDR1 is GTSNPN and CDR2 SVGIG (reference sequence). This CDR3 is built from 13 residues. V was pared by 2 bases and J by 4 bases, with 2 bases of the junction left unmatched. The DNA for the CDR3 is TGTGCCTGGAGTAAGGGACAGGGCACTGAAGCTTTCTTT. Its translation: CAWSKGQGTEAFF.

The CDR3 reads CASSIAGTGGSGGYTF. Written as DNA, the CDR3 is TGTGCCAGTAGTATAGCCGGGACAGGGGGCTCGGGTGGCTACACCTTC. V usage is TRBV19 and J usage is TRBJ1-2; 12 bases line up with TRBD1. From germline, CDR1 is LNHDA and CDR2 SQIVND (reference sequence). Germline trimming cut 1 base from V and 7 bases from J; bases unmatched to any gene: 7. This CDR3 has 16 residues.

CDR3 loop: CASTSPGQGGSPLHF. CDR3 coding DNA: TGTGCCAGCACCTCGCCGGGACAGGGAGGATCACCCCTCCACTTT. This chain links TRBV6-5 with TRBJ1-6; 9 positions agree with TRBD1. In germline, CDR1 is MNHEY, CDR2 SVGAGI. The J segment lost 10 bases and the V segment lost 7 bases, leaving 11 bases of the junction unmatched. CDR3 length equals 15 residues.

The rearrangement joins TRBV5-5 to TRBJ1-2; TRBD1 matches 9 bases. The J segment lost 8 bases and the V segment lost 4 bases, leaving 9 bases of the junction unmatched. The CDR3 is 14 residues long. CDR1 SGHKS and CDR2 YYEKEE come from the germline V gene (reference sequence). The CDR3, as DNA: TGTGCCAGCAGCCCCACAGGGGGCTGGATGGGCTACACCTTC. Translation: CASSPTGGWMGYTF.

The chain carries TRBV19 and TRBJ1-1; 7 bases align to TRBD1. The CDR3 runs 15 residues. With V trimmed by 7 bases and J by 2 bases, 10 bases remained unmatched. From germline, CDR1 is LNHDA and CDR2 SQIVND (reference sequence). CDR3 nucleotide sequence: TGTGCCAGTAATCCCATCGGGACAGATAACACTGAAGCTTTCTTT. Amino acids: CASNPIGTDNTEAFF.

The rearrangement uses TRBV27 and TRBJ1-6; 8 positions match TRBD1. Trimming removed 7 bases from V and 9 bases from J; junction bases left unmatched: 14. This CDR3 has 16 amino acids. Germline CDR1 MNHEY, CDR2 SMNVEV (reference sequence). CDR3 region: CASKRTTGARGSPLHF. CDR3 bases: TGTGCCAGCAAGAGAACGACAGGGGCGAGAGGTTCACCCCTCCACTTT.

This clone has only one observation. The J gene is TRBJ1-3, the V gene TRBV4-1, with D tentatively TRBD1 (5 bases). Between the trimmed V and J ends, which lost 4 bases and 2 bases, there was a span of 18 bases. The germline V gene has CDR1 MGHRA and CDR2 YSYEKL. The length of the CDR3 is 17 residues. The CDR3 sequence is CASSLEAGRSAGNTIYF. For the CDR3, the DNA is TGCGCCAGCAGCCTAGAAGCGGGGCGCAGTGCTGGAAACACCATATATTTT.

The chain carries TRBV4-3 and TRBJ2-1, with 7 bases matching TRBD2. The CDR3 has 17 amino acids. Germline V gene sequence: CDR1 LGHNA, CDR2 YSLEER. V shed 0 bases, J shed 3 bases, and the junction held 8 bases outside the gene matches. The chain's CDR3 is CASSQESSSGFYNEQFF. The CDR3 nucleotides are TGCGCCAGCAGCCAAGAGAGCTCTAGCGGCTTCTACAATGAGCAGTTCTTC.

The gene calls are TRBV2 and TRBJ1-1; no clear D. V gave up 7 bases and J gave up 4 bases, with 13 bases separating them. There are 13 residues in the CDR3. Germline lookup yields CDR1 SNHLY and CDR2 FYNNEI. The CDR3 coding sequence is TGTGCCAGCACCTCAGACACCTCCACTGAAGCTTTCTTT. Translated, it gives CASTSDTSTEAFF.

The chain uses TRBV7-2 and TRBJ2-2; 7 bases fit TRBD1. Trimming at V came to 5 bases and at J to 5 bases, leaving 14 bases not matched to a gene. The CDR3 is made up of 17 amino acids. Germline V gene data show CDR1 as SGHTA and CDR2 as FQGNSA. In nucleotides, the CDR3 is TGTGCCAGCAGCACCCGACAGGGCACAACAATAACCGGGGAGCTGTTTTTT. It is translated as CASSTRQGTTITGELFF.

The chain couples TRBV6-4 to TRBJ2-2; 7 positions match TRBD1. Germline V gene sequence: CDR1 MRHNA, CDR2 SNTAGT. After removal of 5 bases from V and 5 bases from J, the junction contained 2 bases not matched to a gene. This CDR3 spans 13 amino acids. CDR3: CASSRQGTGELFF. As DNA, the CDR3 is TGTGCCAGCAGTCGACAGGGAACCGGGGAGCTGTTTTTT.

The rearrangement joins TRBV27 to TRBJ2-7, with 11 bases fitting TRBD2. Germline V gene lookup returns CDR1 MNHEY and CDR2 SMNVEV (reference sequence). Germline trimming cut 6 bases from V and 0 bases from J; bases unmatched to any gene: 4. CDR3 length: 15 residues. For the CDR3, the DNA is TGTGCCAGCAGGCTAGCGGGGGGCCCCTCCTACGAGCAGTACTTC. As protein: CASRLAGGPSYEQYF.

J is TRBJ1-1 and V is TRBV5-5; D is undetermined. The CDR3 runs 15 residues. Trimming took 0 bases from V and 2 from J, leaving 11 bases between them. CDR1 is SGHKS, CDR2 YYEKEE, per germline (reference sequence). The CDR3 bases are TGTGCCAGCAGCTTGGCCGGGATAGGAAACACTGAAGCTTTCTTT. Translated, it gives CASSLAGIGNTEAFF.

V gene TRBV25-1 combines with J gene TRBJ2-7; D not certain. The CDR3 loop spans 12 amino acids. With 3 bases removed from V and 0 bases from J, the gap between germline ends came to 3 bases. Germline V CDR1 and CDR2: MGHDK, SYGVNS. As DNA, the CDR3 is TGTGCCAGCAGTGACCGCTCCTACGAGCAGTACTTC. Amino acids: CASSDRSYEQYF.

The chain has TRBV28 and TRBJ1-5; maybe TRBD1 (6 bases). This CDR3 spans 15 amino acids. The germline V and J ends were trimmed by 3 bases and 6 bases, with 15 bases remaining between them. The germline CDR1 and CDR2 sequences are MDHEN and SYDVKM. The CDR3 protein is CASSLIGGAGQPQHF. DNA of the CDR3: TGTGCCAGCAGTTTGATTGGGGGGGCAGGTCAGCCCCAGCATTTT.

The chain has TRBV6-5 and TRBJ2-7, with 8 bases matching TRBD2. The CDR3 sequence is 13 residues long. From germline, CDR1 is MNHEY and CDR2 SVGAGI. J lost 6 bases, V lost 5 bases, and 6 bases had no gene match. As DNA, the CDR3 is TGTGCCAGCAGTCCAGCGGGAGCCCCCGAGCAGTACTTC. This translates into CASSPAGAPEQYF.

This clone was picked up a small number of times. This sequence joins TRBV5-1 and TRBJ2-7; perhaps TRBD2 as D (5 bases). In germline, CDR1 is SGHRS, CDR2 YFSETQ. CDR3 length: 15 residues. V lost 4 bases, J lost 5 bases, and 19 bases lay in between. CDR3 sequence: CASSPRVDVGDEQYF. CDR3 sequence (DNA): TGCGCCAGCAGCCCGAGGGTGGATGTAGGAGACGAGCAGTACTTC. Supplemented by reference TRBV5-1 and TRBJ2-7, the full variable domain reads KAGVTQTPRYLIKTRGQQVTLSCSPISGHRSVSWYQQTPGQGLQFLFEYFSETQRNKGNFPGRFSGRQFSNSRSEMNVSTLELGDSALYLCASSPRVDVGDEQYFGPGTRLTVT.

This sequence joins TRBV15 and TRBJ2-2; possibly TRBD1 for D (6 bases). The CDR3 loop spans 14 amino acids. Trimming took 0 bases from V and 5 from J, leaving 7 bases between them. The germline V gene has CDR1 LNHNV and CDR2 YYDKDF (reference sequence). This chain's CDR3 is CATSREGTTGELFF. CDR3 sequence (DNA): TGTGCCACCAGCAGAGAAGGGACAACCGGGGAGCTGTTTTTT.

The V call is TRBV2, the J call TRBJ1-1; 9 bases fit TRBD1. The CDR3 consists of 14 residues. V dropped 7 bases and J dropped 1; count of bases not matched to a gene: 4. In germline, CDR1 is SNHLY, CDR2 FYNNEI. The CDR3 sequence is CASTPGQGNTEAFF. The CDR3 nucleotides read TGTGCCAGCACCCCGGGACAGGGGAACACTGAAGCTTTCTTT.

The chain joins TRBV6-2 or TRBV6-3 to TRBJ1-1; a weak D match, TRBD1 (5 bases). The V end was cut by 5 bases, the J end by 2 bases, with 18 bases between. This CDR3 region has 16 residues. Per the germline V gene, CDR1 is MNHEY and CDR2 is SVGEGT. CDR3 sequence (DNA): TGTGCCAGCAGTAGACCGCAGGGTGGCCCCAACACTGAAGCTTTCTTT. This codes for CASSRPQGGPNTEAFF.

V gene TRBV11-2 combines with J gene TRBJ1-3; D gene ambiguous. Germline V gene lookup returns CDR1 SGHAT and CDR2 FQNNGV. Deletions cut 8 bases from V and 1 base from J, with 6 bases between. This CDR3 has 12 amino acids. This CDR3 is CASGSSGNTIYF. The CDR3, as DNA: TGTGCCAGCGGGAGTTCTGGAAACACCATATATTTT.

The chain joins TRBV15 to TRBJ2-7; D might be TRBD1 (5 bases). With 1 base removed from V and 5 bases from J, the gap between germline ends came to 15 bases. CDR1 and CDR2 from the germline V gene are LNHNV and YYDKDF (reference sequence). The CDR3 spans 15 residues. The CDR3 protein is CATSRVSWQGNEQYF. The CDR3 DNA sequence: TGTGCCACCAGCAGAGTTTCGTGGCAGGGAAACGAGCAGTACTTC.

V gene TRBV7-3 combines with J gene TRBJ2-1, with D maybe TRBD2 (6 bases). Germline loops: CDR1 SGHTA, CDR2 FQGTGA. The CDR3 covers 13 residues. Trimming removed 1 base at V and 7 bases at J, with 8 bases between. CDR3 in amino acids: CASSLSGGNEQFF. The DNA of the CDR3 is TGTGCCAGCAGCTTAAGTGGAGGGAATGAGCAGTTCTTC.